This T cell receptor beta chain was profiled in a study of blood T cell repertoires in COVID-19. The CDR3 contains 15 residues. Germline V gene data show CDR1 as MNHEY and CDR2 as SVGAGI. Trimming took 0 bases from V and 4 from J, leaving 12 bases between them. Profiling relied on immunoSEQ multiplex PCR, and the TCRdb table lists in-frame clones only, not all of them. The sample lists more than 95,000 clones, less than 95% occurring once. Sequences were obtained from peripheral blood. This TCR was sampled from a man in his 60s with acute or convalescent COVID-19. This chain joins TRBV6-5 and TRBJ1-1, with D hard to call. The CDR3 loop is CASSYSGWGGTEAFF. As DNA, the CDR3 is TGTGCCAGCAGTTACTCTGGGTGGGGAGGCACTGAAGCTTTCTTT.